Below are 18 T cell receptor beta chains sequenced from a single sample in a study of T cells after yellow fever vaccination. TCRdb called the 5' RACE reads again in MiXCR, with one record for every CDR3 protein. The repertoire holds under 400,000 distinct CDR3 sequences, roughly an eighth seen once, with roughly 3% in the top ten. The material was CD4+ T cells sorted from PBMCs, obtained 15 days after the yellow fever booster vaccination. Source of these receptors: a man between 18 and 29 years old who received the YFV17D yellow fever vaccine.

This clonotype was seen ten or more times. The rearrangement links TRBV11-2 to TRBJ2-7; no reliable D call. The CDR3 is made up of 15 amino acids. Germline CDR1 SGHAT, CDR2 FQNNGV. With 5 bases removed from V and 11 bases from J, the gap between germline ends came to 25 bases. The CDR3 reads CASSPILRSTLSKYF. The CDR3 DNA follows: TGTGCCAGCAGCCCTATCTTACGTTCTACCCTAAGCAAGTACTTC.

The chain couples TRBV20-1 to TRBJ2-7; 7 bases fit TRBD2. The CDR3 totals 13 residues. V was clipped by 0 bases and J by 7 bases; unmatched bases: 6. Germline CDR1 DFQATT, CDR2 SNEGSKA (reference sequence). CDR3 in amino acids: CSARDRAGVEQYF. The CDR3 DNA is TGCAGTGCTAGAGATCGGGCGGGGGTAGAGCAGTACTTC.

The rearrangement joins TRBV6-6 to TRBJ1-5; the D is unclear. Germline CDR1 is MNHNY and CDR2 is SVGAGI (reference sequence). The CDR3 has 13 amino acids. V was clipped by 1 base and J by 4 bases, with 5 bases between them. The CDR3 DNA reads as TGTGCCAGCAGTTACTTCGCAAATCAGCCCCAGCATTTT. This translates into CASSYFANQPQHF.

This clonotype was observed many times. This chain links TRBV4-3 with TRBJ1-1; a possible D gene is TRBD1 (5 bases). Germline assignment: CDR1 LGHNA and CDR2 YSLEER. The ends were cut back, 1 base at V and 0 bases at J, with 9 bases in the middle. The CDR3 contains 15 residues. Here the CDR3 reads CASSQGTLMNTEAFF. The CDR3 DNA follows: TGCGCCAGCAGCCAAGGGACACTTATGAACACTGAAGCTTTCTTT.

J is TRBJ2-1 and V is TRBV10-3, with D uncertain. Germline V CDR1 and CDR2: ENHRY, SYGVKD. The V gene lost 4 bases and the J gene lost 7 bases, with 5 bases spanning the gap. CDR3 length equals 11 residues. CDR3 DNA sequence: TGTGCCATCAGTGTGGGTAATGAGCAGTTCTTC. It yields the protein CAISVGNEQFF.

The chain uses TRBV11-2 and TRBJ1-2; TRBD1 is a possible D gene (5 bases). This CDR3 contains 15 residues. Germline V gene lookup returns CDR1 SGHAT and CDR2 FQNNGV. Trimming left V 3 bases short and J 7 bases short, with 18 bases between. CDR3 amino acids: CASSFGAEGKVGYTF. CDR3 bases: TGTGCCAGCAGCTTCGGGGCGGAGGGCAAAGTTGGCTACACCTTC.

The sample holds a few counts of this clonotype. The V and J genes are TRBV20-1 and TRBJ2-7, with 10 nucleotides matching TRBD2. V trimming: 1 base; J trimming: 3 bases; junction bases outside the gene matches: 6. The germline gives CDR1 DFQATT, CDR2 SNEGSKA (reference sequence). CDR3 length equals 15 residues. The CDR3 DNA reads as TGCAGTGCTAGAGTAGCGGGGGGCCCCCGCTACGAGCAGTACTTC. Protein sequence: CSARVAGGPRYEQYF.

The V call is TRBV2, the J call TRBJ1-1, with D perhaps TRBD1 (5 bases). V lost 7 bases and J lost 2, with 11 bases in between. CDR3 length equals 13 residues. Germline V gene sequence: CDR1 SNHLY, CDR2 FYNNEI. CDR3: CASTKTVNTEAFF. The CDR3 bases are TGTGCCAGCACCAAGACAGTAAACACTGAAGCTTTCTTT.

This clonotype came up a few times. The rearrangement links TRBV7-2 to TRBJ2-3; 12 bases match TRBD2. The V and J ends lost 5 bases and 4 bases, in that order; junction bases with no gene match: 4. Germline loops: CDR1 SGHTA, CDR2 FQGNSA. The CDR3 sequence is 15 residues long. CDR3 protein: CASSRLAGASDTQYF. The CDR3 DNA is TGTGCCAGCAGCCGACTAGCGGGGGCGTCAGATACGCAGTATTTT.

This clonotype was seen ten or more times. The chain joins TRBV5-1 to TRBJ2-7; D uncertain. CDR1 is SGHRS, CDR2 YFSETQ, per germline. Trimming cost V 4 bases and J 4 bases, with 15 bases left between them. The CDR3 is made up of 14 amino acids. The chain's CDR3 is CASSPFKGQYEQYF. The CDR3 DNA is TGCGCCAGCAGCCCCTTTAAAGGGCAATACGAGCAGTACTTC.

J is TRBJ2-7 and V is TRBV10-3; D is ambiguous. V gave up 4 bases and J gave up 2 bases, with 9 bases separating them. This CDR3 region has 13 residues. Looked up from germline, CDR1 is ENHRY and CDR2 is SYGVKD. Here the CDR3 DNA reads TGTGCCATCAGTGTGAGTCCCCCCTACGAGCAGTACTTC. Protein product: CAISVSPPYEQYF.

This clonotype was observed a handful of times. The rearrangement links TRBV28 to TRBJ2-2; 7 nucleotides line up with TRBD1. Germline V CDR1 and CDR2: MDHEN, SYDVKM. The junction had 11 bases not matched to a gene; V was cut back by 6 bases and J by 7 bases. The CDR3 has 15 residues. This CDR3 reads CASSYDRVGSGELFF. In DNA form, the CDR3 reads TGTGCCAGCAGCTACGACAGGGTTGGGAGCGGGGAGCTGTTTTTT.

The chain employs TRBV7-8 and TRBJ2-5, with D possibly matching TRBD2 (5 bases). The CDR3 totals 18 residues. Trimming took 2 bases from V and 4 from J, leaving 23 bases between them. Per germline, CDR1 SGHVS and CDR2 FQNEAQ. CDR3 in amino acids: CASSLSIWGDSQRETQYF. In nucleotides, the CDR3 is TGTGCCAGCAGCTTAAGCATATGGGGAGACTCACAAAGAGAGACCCAGTACTTC. Full variable domain (missing parts from reference TRBV7-8 and TRBJ2-5): GAGVSQSPRYKVAKRGQDVALRCDPISGHVSLFWYQQALGQGPEFLTYFQNEAQLDKSGLPSDRFFAERPEGSVSTLKIQRTQQEDSAVYLCASSLSIWGDSQRETQYFGPGTRLLVL.

The sample holds a few counts of this clonotype. V gene TRBV20-1 combines with J gene TRBJ1-1; 7 positions match TRBD1. There are 12 residues in the CDR3. Trimming took 3 bases from V and 3 from J; bases not matched to a gene: 1. The germline gives CDR1 DFQATT, CDR2 SNEGSKA (reference sequence). This CDR3 is CSASQGDTEAFF. The CDR3 nucleotides read TGCAGTGCTAGTCAGGGGGACACTGAAGCTTTCTTT.

This clonotype has more than one count but fewer than ten. The rearrangement uses TRBV6-5 and TRBJ2-2; D perhaps matches TRBD2 (7 bases). V was clipped by 1 base and J by 4 bases, with 13 bases between them. The CDR3 totals 16 residues. CDR1 is MNHEY, CDR2 SVGAGI, per germline. CDR3 nucleotide sequence: TGTGCCAGCAGTTACTTTCGGGGGGCCGGCACCGGGGAGCTGTTTTTT. The encoded protein is CASSYFRGAGTGELFF.

This clonotype has more than one count but fewer than ten. The gene calls are TRBV29-1 and TRBJ2-7; unclear D gene. Trimming took off 7 bases at V and 5 bases at J, with 15 bases between the two ends. The CDR3 covers 12 residues. Germline V gene sequence: CDR1 SQVTM, CDR2 ANQGSEA. In DNA, the CDR3 is TGCAGCGCAGGACGTAACTTGAACGAGCAGTACGTC. This sequence encodes CSAGRNLNEQYV.

This clonotype was seen many times. This chain connects TRBV20-1 to TRBJ1-2, with 7 bases that match TRBD1. This CDR3 spans 13 amino acids. Trimming took 0 bases from V and 6 from J; bases not matched to a gene: 4. Germline CDR1 and CDR2: DFQATT and SNEGSKA (reference sequence). The CDR3 region is CSARDYRGHGYTF. CDR3 DNA sequence: TGCAGTGCTAGAGACTACAGGGGACATGGCTACACCTTC.

This chain joins TRBV4-3 and TRBJ2-7; perhaps TRBD2 as D (6 bases). Germline values: CDR1 LGHNA, CDR2 YSLEER. V gave up 6 bases and J gave up 0 bases, with 21 bases separating them. The CDR3 runs 17 residues. CDR3 amino acids: CASSPGGERKSSYEQYV. The CDR3 DNA sequence: TGCGCCAGCAGTCCCGGGGGTGAGAGAAAGAGCTCCTACGAGCAGTACGTC.